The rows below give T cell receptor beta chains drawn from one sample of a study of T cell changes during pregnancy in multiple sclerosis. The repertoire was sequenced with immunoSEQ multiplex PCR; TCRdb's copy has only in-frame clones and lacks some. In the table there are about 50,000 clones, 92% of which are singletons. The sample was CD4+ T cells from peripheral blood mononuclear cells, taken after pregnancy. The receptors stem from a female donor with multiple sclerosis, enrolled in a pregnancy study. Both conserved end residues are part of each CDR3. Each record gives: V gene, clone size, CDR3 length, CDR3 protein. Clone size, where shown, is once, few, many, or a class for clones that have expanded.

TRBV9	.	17	CASSGVDRGFAGNTIYF
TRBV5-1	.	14	CASSLGGADYGYTF
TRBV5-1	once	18	CASSFSGTGGSVTLFYTF
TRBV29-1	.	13	CSVDATFANTQYF
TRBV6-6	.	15	CASSTGLAGLNEQFF
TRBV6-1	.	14	CASSVGRGRYEQYF
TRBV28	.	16	CASSPPGWGRNTEAFF
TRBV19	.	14	CASKPVAAYNEQFF
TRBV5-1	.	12	CASSSTSGEQFF
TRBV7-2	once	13	CASSLGLAGGEFF
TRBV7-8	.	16	CASSWFTSGPYNEQFF
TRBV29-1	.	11	CSVETGDEQYF
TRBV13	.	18	CASSPSGWRESSSYEQYF
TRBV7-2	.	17	CASSFPPGTGDTGELFF
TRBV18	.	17	CASSHNALTDTQETQYF
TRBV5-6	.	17	CASSTNLRTGSGNTIYF
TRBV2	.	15	CASSGQGVGNQPQHF
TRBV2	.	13	CASSAGTAQPQHF
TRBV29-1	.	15	CSVIGGGQGAYEQYF
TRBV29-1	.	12	CSARLSTYEQYF
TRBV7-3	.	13	CASSRQGITEAFF
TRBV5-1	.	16	CASSSDRGRNNTEAFF
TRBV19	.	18	CASQNMGVARRSTDTQYF
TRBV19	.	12	CASSIASGPQYF
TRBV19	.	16	CASSQDRLGANYGYTF
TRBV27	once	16	CASTKNGQGATDTQYF
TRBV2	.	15	CASSQSGGVYNEQFF
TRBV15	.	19	CATSRPPGQGSGSGNEQFF
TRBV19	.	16	CATSSGGPLAKNIQYF
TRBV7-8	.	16	CASSRLGSGSSYEQYF
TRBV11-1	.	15	CASSLGDTLNTEAFF
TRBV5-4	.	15	CASSLFSGRGNEQFF
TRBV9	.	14	CASSVSAGSDTQYF
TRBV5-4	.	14	CASSLGTLLDEQYF
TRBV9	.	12	CASSTFTGELFF
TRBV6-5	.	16	CASSYWVGQVLGKLFF
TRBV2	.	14	CASSEDRGWETQYF
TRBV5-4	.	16	CASSLRREGRTGELFF
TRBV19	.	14	CASSLWGTPQPQHF
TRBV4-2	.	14	CASSQAGGNTEAFF
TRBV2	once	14	CASTRTRNTGELFF
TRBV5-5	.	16	CASSTNPVGGNTEAFF
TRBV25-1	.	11	CASSPGEGQYF
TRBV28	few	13	CASSTYLNTEAFF
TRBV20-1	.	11	CSARGVNEQYF
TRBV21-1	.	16	CASSKQGLRYSYEQYF
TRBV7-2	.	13	CASSRQGSYEQYF
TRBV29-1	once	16	CSVGGNRGSENYGYTF
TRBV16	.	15	CASSQLGQGASGYTF
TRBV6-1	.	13	CASSDGARGEAFF
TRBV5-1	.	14	CASRSSGRSNEQFF
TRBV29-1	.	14	CSVGSSGVYNEQFF